This TCR beta chain was sequenced for a study of shared clonotypes between healthy human individuals. Germline V gene data show CDR1 as ENHRY and CDR2 as SYGVKD. This CDR3 contains 16 residues. The V end was cut by 3 bases, the J end by 0 bases, with 14 bases between. Naive CD8 cells, CD45RO-negative and positively selected for CCR7, excluded terminally differentiated effector memory CD45RA+ cells. Comments on this clone: Its antigen is still unknown.

Some clones are missing from TCRdb's copy, which holds only in-frame ones; the method was immunoSEQ multiplex PCR. The table lists 1.5 million to 2.5 million clones, about 95% of them singletons. Study-wide points: Of the naive CD4 clonotypes, roughly 5.2% were shared across several donors.

The gene calls are TRBV10-3 and TRBJ2-5; perhaps TRBD2 as D (6 bases). The receptor's source is a young man in good health. Sequenced input: naive CD8+ T cells sorted from blood. CDR3 bases: TGTGCCATCAGTGACCCCCTACGGGAGTACCAAGAGACCCAGTACTTC. It yields the protein CAISDPLREYQETQYF.